The TCR beta chain described here comes from a study of cytotoxic CD8 clonotypes in ibrutinib-treated CLL. Across the whole study: A median about 11 months of treatment, range 6 to 36, preceded the collection of response samples. Broader study findings: Rare overall, public clonotypes shrank or held steady under therapy. Clonality, elevated at ibrutinib response, dropped back toward baseline at progression.

As to this clone: No antigen is known for it.

The method was immunoSEQ multiplex PCR; TCRdb's version includes in-frame clones alone and lacks a portion of them. The sample shows about 130,000 clones, 79% of them seen only once. V shed 2 bases and J 1 base; nucleotides not matched to a gene: 3. This CDR3 contains 15 residues. Looked up from germline, CDR1 is MDHEN and CDR2 is SYDVKM. The chain recombines TRBV28 with TRBJ1-1; TRBD1 aligns across 8 bases. This receptor was taken from a human donor with chronic lymphocytic leukemia. Here the sequenced sample was PBMCs, taken after 12 months of ibrutinib treatment. The CDR3 loop is CASSLGGTGNTEAFF. The CDR3 DNA is TGTGCCAGCAGTTTAGGCGGGACAGGGAACACTGAAGCTTTCTTT.